This T cell receptor (beta chain) was captured in a study of CD8+ T cells in alopecia areata listed by TCRdb under 2018. Background for the entire study: Treated patients were enrolled in an open-label pilot trial of oral tofacitinib, 5 to 10 mg twice daily, for moderate-to-severe alopecia areata. Amplification of TCRbeta CDR3 regions was done by immunoSEQ multiplex PCR using 35 Vbeta forward primers and 13 Jbeta reverse primers. Tofacitinib was given for 6 to 18 months, followed by 6 months of follow-up off drug to assess delayed response and recurrence. RNA was extracted with the PAXgene miRNA kit for fixed scalp, the miRNeasy kit for PBMCs, and the RNeasy kit for mouse skin. Scalp clonality was compared across normal scalp (n=4), patchy alopecia areata scalp (n=8), and alopecia totalis/universalis scalp (n=8). To study T cell clonal expansion in alopecia areata, the researchers applied high-throughput TCRbeta sequencing to both the C3H/HeJ mouse model and human patients. On the human side, TCRbeta sequencing was run on scalp tissue and on sorted CD4+ and CD8+ peripheral blood T cells from healthy controls and from alopecia areata patients with either patchy or totalis/universalis disease. Biopsies were taken from tofacitinib-treated patients at baseline and at 4 and 24 weeks of treatment, and a later scalp biopsy was taken in several of the tofacitinib-treated patients.

From alopecia areata patients, peripheral blood was collected along with lesional scalp punch biopsies. PBMCs were isolated by density centrifugation and stained for CD3, CD4 and CD8, after which CD4+ and CD8+ T cells were sorted on a FACSAria. The germline V gene sets CDR1 to SGHRS and CDR2 to YFSETQ. The CDR3 starts with the cysteine, ends with the phenylalanine, and has 12 residues. Kept here is only the CDR3 DNA, which spans 36 bases and is read in frame from base 1. V is pared back by 0 bases and J by 5 bases, with 6 bases lying between the germline termini. On the study overall, not on this receptor specifically: Resident alphabeta T cells in normal human skin are also sequenced, complicating scalp TCR repertoire analysis, unlike mouse skin dominated by gammadelta T cells. Compared with normal scalp, lesional scalp, particularly in alopecia totalis/universalis, had higher clonality and more expanded CD8+ clones, which suggests antigenic drive. Shared TCR sequences between patients were less evident than in mice, which may be partly attributable to HLA diversity in the patient population.

The library was made by the immunoSEQ multiplex PCR assay. RNA was extracted from all samples and reverse transcribed into cDNA, which served as template for TCR sequencing. First-strand cDNA was synthesized using SuperScript III with a 2:1 mix of oligo-dT and random hexamers. A synthetic immune receptor repertoire was used to gauge amplification bias, and whatever bias remained was removed computationally. In the authors' own workflow: Raw reads were preprocessed for error removal, and CDR3 was defined according to IMGT conventions as running from the conserved cysteine to phenylalanine. Clonality was calculated as 1 minus Shannon entropy normalized by log2 of the number of productive unique TCRs. Whether scalp clones were CD4 or CD8 was inferred by matching scalp TCRbeta sequences against CD4 and CD8 repertoires sorted from blood. The clones in this table, taken by TCRdb from immuneACCESS, are in-frame only. Not every clone is retained; where verified, under half of the shortfall comes from an unresolved V gene, and the cause of the rest is unknown. The D gene and trimming were derived from the DNA, and the V and J assignments and clone size from that table. Counted in this sample were approximately 89,000 clones; around two fifths of them appeared once. The ten top clones hold around 0.8% of the sample.

Note on this clone: Its recognized antigen is unknown. Per-base qualities were not stored, and no clone one base away is much larger.

Here the chain combines TRBV5-1 and TRBJ2-7; the D gene is not confidently resolved. Material: CD4+ T cells sorted from blood. This receptor was identified in a human donor with alopecia areata. CDR3 protein: CASSLADDEQYF. The DNA sequence is TGCGCCAGCAGCTTGGCCGACGACGAGCAGTACTTC.